What follows are 16 T cell receptor beta chains derived from one specimen sequenced in a study of cytomegalovirus exposure and HLA in healthy donors. Profiling relied on immunoSEQ multiplex PCR, and the TCRdb table lists in-frame clones only, not all of them. The sample shows a few hundred thousand clones, 80% to 90% of them seen only once. Sequenced: PBMCs. Receptor source: a woman younger than 35 in good health and CMV-seronegative.

With respect to this clone: The sample has other DNA sequences that encode this CDR3 too. J is TRBJ1-1 and V is TRBV5-4; no clear D gene. The V end was cut by 1 base, the J end by 3 bases, with 4 bases between. This CDR3 has 12 residues. Germline V CDR1 and CDR2: SGHNT, YYREEE (reference sequence). The CDR3 loop is CASSLSDTEAFF. CDR3 sequence (DNA): TGTGCCAGCAGCTTGAGCGACACTGAAGCTTTCTTT.

This clone was counted once. J is TRBJ1-1 and V is TRBV2; 8 bases align to TRBD1. Germline CDR1 SNHLY, CDR2 FYNNEI. The CDR3 is made up of 13 amino acids. Trimming cost V 5 bases and J 5 bases; bases outside gene matches: 4. The CDR3 spells CASSQGAVTEAFF. CDR3 coding DNA: TGTGCCAGCAGTCAGGGGGCTGTTACTGAAGCTTTCTTT.

The chain uses TRBV7-9 and TRBJ2-1; tentative D call: TRBD1 (6 bases). Germline V lookup: CDR1 SEHNR, CDR2 FQNEAQ (reference sequence). Trimming removed 7 bases at V and 8 bases at J, with 18 bases between. This CDR3 spans 14 amino acids. DNA for the CDR3: TGTGCCAGCACGGTCGGGACACCCTGGGATGAGCAGTTCTTC. The encoded protein is CASTVGTPWDEQFF.

This chain links TRBV11-1 with TRBJ2-7; possibly TRBD1 for D (5 bases). The CDR3 consists of 15 residues. V was shortened by 2 bases and J by 2 bases, with 13 bases between the two germline ends. Germline V lookup: CDR1 SGHAT, CDR2 FQDESV (reference sequence). In DNA form, the CDR3 reads TGTGCCAGCAGCTTACACCCGACAGACCCCTACGAGCAGTACTTC. This encodes CASSLHPTDPYEQYF.

This clone has just one count. The CDR3 DNA follows: TGTGCCAGCAGCTCCCGGACAGGGCCCCCATCGCGGGAGCAGTACTTC. Encoded protein: CASSSRTGPPSREQYF. The chain combines TRBV7-2 with TRBJ2-7; 8 bases map to TRBD1. This CDR3 region has 16 residues. Germline V gene lookup returns CDR1 SGHTA and CDR2 FQGNSA. The V and J ends lost 4 bases and 7 bases, in that order; junction bases with no gene match: 15.

The CDR3 nucleotides are TGTGCCAGCAGCTTAGTCAGGGGCCAGAATGAAAAACTGTTTTTT. Protein: CASSLVRGQNEKLFF. The chain carries TRBV7-9 and TRBJ1-4; TRBD1 might be the D (6 bases). V lost 1 base and J lost 5, with 11 bases in between. CDR1 is SEHNR and CDR2 is FQNEAQ in the germline V gene (reference sequence). This CDR3 region has 15 residues.

The chain joins TRBV9 to TRBJ1-2; maybe TRBD1 (5 bases). Germline lookup yields CDR1 SGDLS and CDR2 YYNGEE. V was cut by 4 bases and J by 0 bases, with 10 bases left in between. The CDR3 loop spans 14 amino acids. DNA of the CDR3: TGTGCCAGCAGCCACGGCAGGGCTAACTATGGCTACACCTTC. Amino acid sequence: CASSHGRANYGYTF.

V is TRBV4-1 and J is TRBJ1-4; D might be TRBD1 (6 bases). Germline V gene data show CDR1 as MGHRA and CDR2 as YSYEKL. V lost 3 bases and J 3 bases, leaving 11 bases between the germline ends. This CDR3 spans 15 amino acids. The CDR3, as DNA: TGCGCCAGCAGCCACTCGGCAGGGGCTAATGAAAAACTGTTTTTT. Protein sequence: CASSHSAGANEKLFF.

V is TRBV5-1 and J is TRBJ2-7, with 9 bases that match TRBD1. The CDR3 sequence is 17 residues long. The germline CDR1 and CDR2 sequences are SGHRS and YFSETQ. V lost 4 bases, J lost 0 bases, and 11 bases stayed unmatched. The CDR3 sequence is CASSKRTGDMISYEQYF. The CDR3 coding sequence is TGCGCCAGCAGCAAAAGGACAGGGGACATGATCTCCTACGAGCAGTACTTC. The full variable domain, with the rest looked up from reference TRBV5-1 and TRBJ2-7, is KAGVTQTPRYLIKTRGQQVTLSCSPISGHRSVSWYQQTPGQGLQFLFEYFSETQRNKGNFPGRFSGRQFSNSRSEMNVSTLELGDSALYLCASSKRTGDMISYEQYFGPGTRLTVT.

The chain couples TRBV11-1 to TRBJ2-1, with D possibly matching TRBD1 (6 bases). The CDR3 runs 12 residues. CDR1 and CDR2 (germline): SGHAT, FQDESV (reference sequence). V lost 4 bases and J 8 bases, leaving 9 bases between the germline ends. CDR3 amino acids: CASSSWTDEQFF. The CDR3 nucleotides are TGTGCCAGCAGCTCTTGGACAGATGAGCAGTTCTTC.

The chain combines TRBV6-1 with TRBJ1-5, with D unclear. V lost 3 bases, J lost 7 bases, and 16 bases lay in between. The CDR3 length is 15 residues. The germline gives CDR1 MNHNS, CDR2 SASEGT. The CDR3 region has the DNA TGTGCCAGCAGTGATTGGCGCGGGTTGGGACAGCCCCAGCATTTT. Translated: CASSDWRGLGQPQHF.

The chain recombines TRBV7-9 with TRBJ2-3; D might be TRBD2 (5 bases). Germline CDR1 reads SEHNR; CDR2 reads FQNEAQ (reference sequence). The V end was cut by 0 bases, the J end by 7 bases, with 23 bases between. This CDR3 has 18 amino acids. The CDR3 bases are TGTGCCAGCAGCTTAGCCGAGGGCAGGCCCGAATCTGTCAATACGCAGTATTTT. Translated, it gives CASSLAEGRPESVNTQYF.

This chain connects TRBV5-8 to TRBJ1-2; TRBD1 might be the D (5 bases). V lost 2 bases, J lost 3 bases, and 11 bases lay in between. Germline CDR1 and CDR2: SGHTS and YDEGEE. CDR3 size: 14 residues. CDR3 loop: CASSLDSAYYGYTF. For the CDR3, the DNA is TGTGCCAGCAGCTTAGACAGTGCCTACTATGGCTACACCTTC.

The gene calls are TRBV19 and TRBJ2-6; D is unresolved. Per the germline V gene, CDR1 is LNHDA and CDR2 is SQIVND (reference sequence). The CDR3 covers 15 residues. V lost 3 bases, J lost 3 bases, and 9 bases lay in between. CDR3 region: CASSITSDGANVLTF. CDR3 sequence (DNA): TGTGCCAGTAGTATTACCAGCGATGGGGCCAACGTCCTGACTTTC.

This clone has a handful of counts. This rearrangement joins TRBV27 to TRBJ2-2, with 12 bases matching TRBD2. This CDR3 spans 16 amino acids. Germline-derived CDR1 and CDR2 are MNHEY and SMNVEV (reference sequence). The V segment lost 6 bases and the J segment 6 bases; nucleotides outside the gene matches: 8. CDR3 loop: CASRIRSSGRAGELFF. The DNA of the CDR3 is TGTGCCAGCAGAATTCGGTCTAGCGGGAGGGCCGGGGAGCTGTTTTTT.

The rearrangement links TRBV5-1 to TRBJ2-2, with unresolved D. In germline, CDR1 is SGHRS, CDR2 YFSETQ. The CDR3 spans 14 residues. V shed 0 bases and J shed 7 bases, with 10 bases lying between them. CDR3 DNA sequence: TGCGCCAGCAGCTTGGGGGCCCAACGCGGGGAGCTGTTTTTT. Amino acids: CASSLGAQRGELFF.